Each of the 4 T cell receptor beta chains below was sequenced from the same sample in a study of vaccination and CD4 T cells after COVID-19. TCRdb re-derived calls from the PCR reads in MiXCR, one entry per CDR3 protein. Among roughly 14,000 distinct CDR3 sequences listed, roughly 65% were seen once. The source was CD4+ T cells from blood, collected after SARS-CoV-2 vaccination. The receptors derive from a human donor who had recovered from COVID-19.

The chain combines TRBV6-5 with TRBJ1-6, with D perhaps TRBD1 (5 bases). Trimming removed 0 bases at V and 9 bases at J, with 12 bases between. The length of the CDR3 is 15 residues. In germline, CDR1 is MNHEY, CDR2 SVGAGI. The CDR3 reads CASSYSGLGGSPLHF. The CDR3 coding sequence is TGTGCCAGCAGTTACTCAGGGCTGGGGGGTTCACCCCTCCACTTT.

This clonotype turned up a few times. The chain carries TRBV29-1 and TRBJ2-5; 9 bases are shared with TRBD2. V trimming: 7 bases; J trimming: 0 bases; junction bases outside the gene matches: 0. The germline V gene has CDR1 SQVTM and CDR2 ANQGSEA. This CDR3 has 12 amino acids. This CDR3 is CSGLADQETQYF. DNA for the CDR3: TGCAGCGGACTAGCGGACCAAGAGACCCAGTACTTC.

The chain recombines TRBV20-1 with TRBJ1-5; D unresolved. This CDR3 has 12 residues. Trimming cost V 0 bases and J 4 bases, with 4 bases left between them. The V gene's germline CDR1 is DFQATT and CDR2 SNEGSKA (reference sequence). CDR3 sequence (DNA): TGCAGTGCTAGAGATACGAATCAGCCCCAGCATTTT. Residues: CSARDTNQPQHF.

The sample holds a few counts of this clonotype. The CDR3 DNA is TGTGCCAGCAGCTGTCGCAGGGAGGCGTCACCCCTCCACTTT. Its protein is CASSCRREASPLHF. The chain links TRBV21-1 to TRBJ1-6. TRBV21-1 is labeled a pseudogene. This CDR3 contains 14 residues.